This entry is about one T cell receptor (beta chain). The entry originates in a study of blood T cell repertoires in COVID-19. CDR1 is SGDLS, CDR2 YYNGEE, per germline. The CDR3 sequence is 15 residues long. V was trimmed by 2 bases and J by 2 bases, leaving 14 bases between them. Per the study methods: Amplifying reference gene primers gave estimates of nucleated cell counts. Assay used: immunoSEQ multiplex PCR; TCRdb lists only in-frame clones, some missing. V and J calls and clone size come straight from that table; D and trimming were deduced from the DNA. The sample includes some 69,000 clones, about 88% of them seen just once.

Sequenced sample: peripheral blood. The sequence derives from a woman aged 45-60 years with active COVID-19. This chain uses TRBV9 with TRBJ2-7; possible D gene TRBD1, 6 bases. CDR3 coding DNA: TGTGCCAGCAGCGTGGGTCAGGGGCGGACCTACGAGCAGTACTTC. It encodes CASSVGQGRTYEQYF. Looking up the rest from reference TRBV9 and TRBJ2-7 gives the full variable domain: DSGVTQTPKHLITATGQRVTLRCSPRSGDLSVYWYQQSLDQGLQFLIQYYNGEERAKGNILERFSAQQFPDLHSELNLSSLELGDSALYFCASSVGQGRTYEQYFGPGTRLTVT.